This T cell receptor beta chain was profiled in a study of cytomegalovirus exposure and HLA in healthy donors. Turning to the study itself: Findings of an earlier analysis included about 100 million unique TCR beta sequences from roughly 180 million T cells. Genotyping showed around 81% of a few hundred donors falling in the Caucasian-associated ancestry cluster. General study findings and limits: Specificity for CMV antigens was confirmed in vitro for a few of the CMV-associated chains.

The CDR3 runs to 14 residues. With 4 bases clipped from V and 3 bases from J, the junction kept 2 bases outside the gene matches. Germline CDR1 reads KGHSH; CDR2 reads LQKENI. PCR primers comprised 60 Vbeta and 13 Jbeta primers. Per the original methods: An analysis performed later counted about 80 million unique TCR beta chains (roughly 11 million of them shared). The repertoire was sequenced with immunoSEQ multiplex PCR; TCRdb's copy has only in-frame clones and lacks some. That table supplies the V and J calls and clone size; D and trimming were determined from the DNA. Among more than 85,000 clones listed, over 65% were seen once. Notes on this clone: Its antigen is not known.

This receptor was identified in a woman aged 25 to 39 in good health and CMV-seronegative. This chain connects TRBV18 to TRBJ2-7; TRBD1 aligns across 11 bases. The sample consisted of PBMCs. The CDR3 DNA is TGTGCCAGCTCACGAGGGACAGGGGGCTACGAGCAGTACTTC. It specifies CASSRGTGGYEQYF.